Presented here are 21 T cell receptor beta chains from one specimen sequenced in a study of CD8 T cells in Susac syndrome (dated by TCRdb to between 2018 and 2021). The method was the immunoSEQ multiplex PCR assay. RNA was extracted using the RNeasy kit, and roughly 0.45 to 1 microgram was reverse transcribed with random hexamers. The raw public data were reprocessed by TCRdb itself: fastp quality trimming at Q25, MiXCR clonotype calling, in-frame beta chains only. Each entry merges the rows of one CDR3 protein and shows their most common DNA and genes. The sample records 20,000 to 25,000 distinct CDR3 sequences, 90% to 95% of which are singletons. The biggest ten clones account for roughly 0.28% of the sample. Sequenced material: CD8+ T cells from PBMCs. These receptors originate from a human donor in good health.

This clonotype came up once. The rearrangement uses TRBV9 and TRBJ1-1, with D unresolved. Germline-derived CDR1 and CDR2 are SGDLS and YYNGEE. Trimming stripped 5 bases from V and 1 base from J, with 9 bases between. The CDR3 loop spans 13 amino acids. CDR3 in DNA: TGTGCCAGCAGTGGAACACCGAACACTGAAGCTTTCTTT. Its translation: CASSGTPNTEAFF. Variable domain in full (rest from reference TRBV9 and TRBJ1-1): DSGVTQTPKHLITATGQRVTLRCSPRSGDLSVYWYQQSLDQGLQFLIQYYNGEERAKGNILERFSAQQFPDLHSELNLSSLELGDSALYFCASSGTPNTEAFFGQGTRLTVV.

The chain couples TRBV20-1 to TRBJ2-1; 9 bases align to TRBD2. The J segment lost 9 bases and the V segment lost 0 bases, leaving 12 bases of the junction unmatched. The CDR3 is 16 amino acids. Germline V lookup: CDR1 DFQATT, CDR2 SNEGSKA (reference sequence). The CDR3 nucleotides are TGCAGTGCTAGAGATCAGAGCGGGGGGCCCGAGAGTGAGCAGTTCTTC. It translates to CSARDQSGGPESEQFF.

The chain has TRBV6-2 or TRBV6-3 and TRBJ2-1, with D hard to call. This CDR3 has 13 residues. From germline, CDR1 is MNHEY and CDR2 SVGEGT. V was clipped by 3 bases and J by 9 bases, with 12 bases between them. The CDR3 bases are TGTGCCAGCAGTTATCCGGTTTCGGCTGAGCAGTTCTTC. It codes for CASSYPVSAEQFF.

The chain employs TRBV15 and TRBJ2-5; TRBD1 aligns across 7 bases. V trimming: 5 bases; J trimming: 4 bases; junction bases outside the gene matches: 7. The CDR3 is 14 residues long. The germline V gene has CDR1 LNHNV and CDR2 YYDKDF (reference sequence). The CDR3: CATSPATGVETQYF. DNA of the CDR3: TGTGCCACCAGCCCGGCTACAGGGGTAGAGACCCAGTACTTC.

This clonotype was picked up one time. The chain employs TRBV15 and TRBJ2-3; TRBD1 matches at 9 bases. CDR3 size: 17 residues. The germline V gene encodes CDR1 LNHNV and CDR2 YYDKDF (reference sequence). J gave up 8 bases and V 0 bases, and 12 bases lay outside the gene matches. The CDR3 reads CATSRDLQTGGYGTQYF. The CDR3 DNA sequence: TGTGCCACCAGCAGAGATCTTCAGACAGGGGGTTATGGTACGCAGTATTTT.

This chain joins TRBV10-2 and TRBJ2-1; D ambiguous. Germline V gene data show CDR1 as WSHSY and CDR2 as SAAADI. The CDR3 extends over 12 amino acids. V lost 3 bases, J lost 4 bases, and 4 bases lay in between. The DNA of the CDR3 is TGCGCCAGCAGTGAACCTTACAATGAGCAGTTCTTC. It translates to CASSEPYNEQFF.

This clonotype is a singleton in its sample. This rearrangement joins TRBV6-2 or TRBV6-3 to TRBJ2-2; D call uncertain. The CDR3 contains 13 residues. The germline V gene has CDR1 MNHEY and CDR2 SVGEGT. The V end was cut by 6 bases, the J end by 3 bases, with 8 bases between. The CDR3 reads CASSLRYTGELFF. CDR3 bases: TGTGCCAGCAGCCTAAGGTACACCGGGGAGCTGTTTTTT.

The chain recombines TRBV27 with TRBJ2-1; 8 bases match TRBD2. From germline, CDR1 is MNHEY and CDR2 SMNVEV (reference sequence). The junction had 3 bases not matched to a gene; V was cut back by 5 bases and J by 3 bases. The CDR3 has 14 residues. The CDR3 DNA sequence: TGTGCCAGCAGTCCGGGGGGGATCTACAATGAGCAGTTCTTC. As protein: CASSPGGIYNEQFF.

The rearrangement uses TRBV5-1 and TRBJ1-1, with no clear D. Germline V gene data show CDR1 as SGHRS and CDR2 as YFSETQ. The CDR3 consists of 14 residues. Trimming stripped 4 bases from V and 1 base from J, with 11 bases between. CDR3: CASSPRHSNTEAFF. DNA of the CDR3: TGCGCCAGCAGCCCTCGTCATTCGAACACTGAAGCTTTCTTT.

CDR3 sequence reads: CASRAGTGSYEQYF. CDR3 sequence (DNA): TGTGCCAGCAGAGCCGGGACAGGGAGTTACGAGCAGTACTTC. V and J are TRBV27 and TRBJ2-7; 9 bases fit TRBD1. Losses at the gene ends were 6 bases for V and 4 bases for J; bases not matched to a gene: 7. There are 14 residues in the CDR3. CDR1 is MNHEY, CDR2 SMNVEV, per germline (reference sequence).

DNA of the CDR3: TGTGCCAGCAGTTTAATGACAGGTTTTGGCTACACCTTC. Residues: CASSLMTGFGYTF. The chain links TRBV27 to TRBJ1-2, with D possibly being TRBD1 (6 bases). Germline loops: CDR1 MNHEY, CDR2 SMNVEV (reference sequence). The V end was cut by 2 bases, the J end by 7 bases, with 11 bases between. CDR3 size: 13 residues.

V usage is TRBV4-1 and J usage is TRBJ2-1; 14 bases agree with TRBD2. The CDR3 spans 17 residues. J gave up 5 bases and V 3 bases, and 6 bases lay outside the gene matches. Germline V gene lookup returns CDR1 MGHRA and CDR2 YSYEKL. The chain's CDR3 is CASSHPGLAGGHNEQFF. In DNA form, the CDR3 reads TGCGCCAGCAGCCATCCTGGACTAGCGGGGGGACACAATGAGCAGTTCTTC.

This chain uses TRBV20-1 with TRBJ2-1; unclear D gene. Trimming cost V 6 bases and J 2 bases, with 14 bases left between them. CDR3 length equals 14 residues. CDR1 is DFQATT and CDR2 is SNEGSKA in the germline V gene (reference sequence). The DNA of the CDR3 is TGCAGTGCAGACCGCACCGGCCCCTACAATGAGCAGTTCTTC. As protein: CSADRTGPYNEQFF.

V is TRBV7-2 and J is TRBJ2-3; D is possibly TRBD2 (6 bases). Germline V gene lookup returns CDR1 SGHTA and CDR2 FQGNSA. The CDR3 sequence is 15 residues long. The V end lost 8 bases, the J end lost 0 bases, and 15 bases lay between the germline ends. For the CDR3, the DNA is TGTGCCAGCCATGGGGGGTTCACTAGCACAGATACGCAGTATTTT. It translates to CASHGGFTSTDTQYF.

The DNA for the CDR3 is TGCGCCAGCAGCCAAGCAAGGACAGGGGGCGCAAAGGGCACTGAAGCTTTCTTT. This encodes CASSQARTGGAKGTEAFF. The rearrangement joins TRBV4-3 to TRBJ1-1; 11 nucleotides match TRBD1. This CDR3 is built from 18 residues. With 1 base clipped from V and 4 bases from J, the junction kept 11 bases outside the gene matches. Germline assignment: CDR1 LGHNA and CDR2 YSLEER.

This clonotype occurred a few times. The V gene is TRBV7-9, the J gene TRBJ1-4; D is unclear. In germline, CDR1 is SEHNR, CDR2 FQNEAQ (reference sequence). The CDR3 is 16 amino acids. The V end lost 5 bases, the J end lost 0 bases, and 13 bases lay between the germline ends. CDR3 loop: CASSRTEQATNEKLFF. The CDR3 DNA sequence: TGTGCCAGCAGCCGGACGGAGCAAGCAACTAATGAAAAACTGTTTTTT.

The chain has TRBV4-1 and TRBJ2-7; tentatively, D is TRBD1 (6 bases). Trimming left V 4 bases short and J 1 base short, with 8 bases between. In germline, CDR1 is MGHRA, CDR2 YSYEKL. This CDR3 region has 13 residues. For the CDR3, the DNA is TGCGCCAGCAGCCTAGACAGGTCCTACGAGCAGTACTTC. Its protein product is CASSLDRSYEQYF.

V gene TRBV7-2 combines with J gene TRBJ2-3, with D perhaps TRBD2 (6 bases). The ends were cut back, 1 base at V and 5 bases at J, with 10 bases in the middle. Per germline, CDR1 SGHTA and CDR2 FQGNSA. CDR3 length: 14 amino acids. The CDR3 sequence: CASSLDGTLDTQYF. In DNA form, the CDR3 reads TGTGCCAGCAGCTTAGATGGGACTCTAGATACGCAGTATTTT.

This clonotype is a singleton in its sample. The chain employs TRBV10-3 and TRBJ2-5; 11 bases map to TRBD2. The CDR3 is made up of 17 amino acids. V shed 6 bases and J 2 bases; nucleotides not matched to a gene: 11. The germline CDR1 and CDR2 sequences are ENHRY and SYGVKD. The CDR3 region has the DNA TGTGCCATCAGCACAAATTTCGGGACTAGCGGACAAGAGACCCAGTACTTC. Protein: CAISTNFGTSGQETQYF.

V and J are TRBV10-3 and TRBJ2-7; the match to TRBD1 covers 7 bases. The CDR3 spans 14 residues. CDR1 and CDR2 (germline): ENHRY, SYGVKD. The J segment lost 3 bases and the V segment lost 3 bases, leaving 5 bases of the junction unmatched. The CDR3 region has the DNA TGTGCCATCAGTGAAGGGGGCCAATTCTACGAGCAGTACTTC. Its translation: CAISEGGQFYEQYF.

The CDR3 DNA is TGTGCCAGCAGTCACGACAGGGCCAGCGGCTACACCTTC. Its protein product is CASSHDRASGYTF. This sequence joins TRBV6-5 and TRBJ1-2; 7 bases map to TRBD1. Trimming took 5 bases from V and 8 from J; bases not matched to a gene: 8. The germline V gene has CDR1 MNHEY and CDR2 SVGAGI. The CDR3 has 13 amino acids.